Given below is one T cell receptor beta chain in context. Germline V gene sequence: CDR1 MNHEY, CDR2 SVGAGI. This CDR3 is 15 amino acids long. After removal of 2 bases from V and 6 bases from J, the junction contained 5 bases not matched to a gene. Data came from immunoSEQ multiplex PCR; TCRdb stores just in-frame clones and leaves some out. This repertoire shows 350,000 to 550,000 clones, more than 80% found once; its top ten account for around 1.1%. The record originates from a study of blood T cell repertoires in COVID-19. The sample taken for sequencing was PBMCs or T cells enriched from blood (not recorded which). This clonotype originated in a man in his thirties or forties who had recovered from COVID-19. V usage is TRBV6-5 and J usage is TRBJ2-2, with TRBD1 identical over 8 bases. CDR3 DNA sequence: TGTGCCAGCAGTTACGTGGACAGGGAAGCCGGGGAGCTGTTTTTT. Translated, it gives CASSYVDREAGELFF.